This T cell receptor (beta chain) was captured by sequencing in a study of T cell changes during pregnancy in multiple sclerosis. This table comes from immunoSEQ multiplex PCR, and its TCRdb copy is limited to in-frame clones, with some not included. The data contain roughly 77,000 clones, over 85% of them singletons. The germline V and J ends were trimmed by 4 bases and 0 bases, with 10 bases remaining between them. CDR1 is SGDLS and CDR2 is YYNGEE in the germline V gene. The CDR3 is made up of 14 amino acids. The sequenced sample was peripheral blood, obtained in the second trimester of pregnancy. The source is a female donor with multiple sclerosis, enrolled in a pregnancy study. This chain joins TRBV9 and TRBJ2-5; D call uncertain. As DNA, the CDR3 is TGTGCCAGCAGCCCTCAGAAGTACCAAGAGACCCAGTACTTC. Protein product: CASSPQKYQETQYF.